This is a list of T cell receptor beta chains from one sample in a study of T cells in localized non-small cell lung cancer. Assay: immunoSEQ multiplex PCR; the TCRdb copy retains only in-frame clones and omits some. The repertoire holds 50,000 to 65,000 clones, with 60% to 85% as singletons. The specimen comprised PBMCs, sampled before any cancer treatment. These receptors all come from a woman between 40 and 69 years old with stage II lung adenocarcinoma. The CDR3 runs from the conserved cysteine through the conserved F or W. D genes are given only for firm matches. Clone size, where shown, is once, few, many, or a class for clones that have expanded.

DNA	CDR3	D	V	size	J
TGTGCCAGCTCATCTCATAGCGCGAGCTCCTACGAGCAGTACTTC	CASSSHSASSYEQYF	NA	TRBV18	NA	TRBJ2-7
TGTGCCAGCAGCTTACGGGGCGACGGTAATTCACCCCTCCACTTT	CASSLRGDGNSPLHF	NA	TRBV7-9	NA	TRBJ1-6
TGTGCCAGTAGGCCTAGCGGGGCAGATACGCAGTATTTT	CASRPSGADTQYF	TRBD2	TRBV19	NA	TRBJ2-3
TGTGCCAGTAGTCCCCGGGACTCTCTTCGGGAAAAACTGTTTTTT	CASSPRDSLREKLFF	NA	TRBV19	few	TRBJ1-4
TGTGCCAGCGGACAGGGGGCCGCTAACTATGGCTACACCTTC	CASGQGAANYGYTF	TRBD1	TRBV7-9	NA	TRBJ1-2
TGTGCCTGGAGTAGGACAGAGACCGGGGAGCTGTTTTTT	CAWSRTETGELFF	NA	TRBV30	NA	TRBJ2-2
TGTGCCACCAGCAGAGATCTACAGGCCAACGTCCTGACTTTC	CATSRDLQANVLTF	NA	TRBV15	NA	TRBJ2-6
TGTGCCAGCAGCGTAGATCAGGGGCCATGGAACACCATATATTTT	CASSVDQGPWNTIYF	NA	TRBV9	NA	TRBJ1-3
TGTGCCAGCGCAATTCTCATTGGCCAGAACACTGAAGCTTTCTTT	CASAILIGQNTEAFF	NA	TRBV28	NA	TRBJ1-1
TGTGCCAGTACGGACAGGGGCTACACCTTC	CASTDRGYTF	TRBD1	TRBV19	NA	TRBJ1-2
TGTGCCAGCAGCCCCTCGACGACAGGACTAGATACGCAGTATTTT	CASSPSTTGLDTQYF	NA	TRBV7-6	NA	TRBJ2-3
TGTGCCAGCAGCCCGGGGCGGAGGGCTTTGAACACTGAAGCTTTCTTT	CASSPGRRALNTEAFF	NA	TRBV7-8	NA	TRBJ1-1
TGTGCCAGCAGCACGGGGACAGGGGATGGCCAGCCCCAGCATTTT	CASSTGTGDGQPQHF	TRBD1	TRBV5-6	few	TRBJ1-5
TGTGCCAGCTCTTATACAGGGATGGGACAGCCCCAGCATTTT	CASSYTGMGQPQHF	NA	TRBV28	NA	TRBJ1-5
TGCGCCAGCAGCTTAGAGGGGTTGAACACTGAAGCTTTCTTT	CASSLEGLNTEAFF	NA	TRBV5-1	few	TRBJ1-1
TGCAGCTCGGGACAGGGCGACGAGCAGTACTTC	CSSGQGDEQYF	TRBD1	TRBV29-1	NA	TRBJ2-7
TGTGCCAGCAGCTTTCTAGCGGGGGGGCAGCATGAGCAGTTCTTC	CASSFLAGGQHEQFF	TRBD2	TRBV5-6	NA	TRBJ2-1
TGTGCCAGCAGCTCCGGGACAGGGATACTAGCGGGGGACAATGAGCAGTTCTTC	CASSSGTGILAGDNEQFF	TRBD2	TRBV5-4	NA	TRBJ2-1
TGTGCCAGCAGCTCGGCTTCCGGGACAGCAGCTTTCTTT	CASSSASGTAAFF	TRBD1	TRBV7-2	NA	TRBJ1-1
TGTGCCACCAGCAGAGATAGGCGCTCTGGAAACACCATATATTTT	CATSRDRRSGNTIYF	NA	TRBV15	NA	TRBJ1-3
TGTGCCTGTTTTGGGGAGGGCTATTCCTACGAGCAGTACTTC	CACFGEGYSYEQYF	TRBD2	TRBV30	NA	TRBJ2-7
TGCGCCAGCACCTCGGGGCAGGGGGTTTTCTACGAGCAGTACTTC	CASTSGQGVFYEQYF	TRBD1	TRBV5-1	NA	TRBJ2-7
TGTGCTAGTGGTTCGGGACTGCAATCTGAAAAACTGTTTTTT	CASGSGLQSEKLFF	NA	TRBV12-5	NA	TRBJ1-4
TGTGCCAGCAGCACTGGACAGAGCTCTGGGGCCAACGTCCTGACTTTC	CASSTGQSSGANVLTF	NA	TRBV11-2	NA	TRBJ2-6
TGTGCCAGCAGCCTCGGGGGCTTAGAAAAACAGGGCCAGTACTTC	CASSLGGLEKQGQYF	NA	TRBV7-9	NA	TRBJ2-5
TGTGCCAGCAGCCCCCCGCAGGGGGCATTTCAGCCCCAGCATTTT	CASSPPQGAFQPQHF	TRBD1	TRBV7-8	NA	TRBJ1-5
TGTGCCAGCTCACCGGACAGATACAATCAGCCCCAGCATTTT	CASSPDRYNQPQHF	NA	TRBV18	NA	TRBJ1-5
TGTGCCAGCAGCCCGACAGGGGTCGGGGAGCTGTTTTTT	CASSPTGVGELFF	TRBD1	TRBV9	NA	TRBJ2-2
TGTGCCTGGAGTGGGACAGGGTCTTATCAGCCCCAGCATTTT	CAWSGTGSYQPQHF	TRBD1	TRBV30	NA	TRBJ1-5
TGTGCCAGCAGCCCCCATCAGGGAAATTACAATGAGCAGTTCTTC	CASSPHQGNYNEQFF	NA	TRBV7-3	NA	TRBJ2-1
TGTGCCAGCAGCCGCCAGACAGGCCCTTCCTACGAGCAGTACTTC	CASSRQTGPSYEQYF	NA	TRBV14	few	TRBJ2-7
TGTGCCAGTAGTATAGATTCCCGCGAAAAGCAGTTCTTC	CASSIDSREKQFF	NA	TRBV19	NA	TRBJ2-1
TGTGCCAGTAGTGAGGTCGTCGGGGGATATGGCTACACCTTC	CASSEVVGGYGYTF	NA	TRBV19	NA	TRBJ1-2
TGTGCCAGCAGCTTTAGCGGGGGCAACAATGAGCAGTTCTTC	CASSFSGGNNEQFF	TRBD2	TRBV7-2	NA	TRBJ2-1
TGTGCCAGCACTTACACGAGCTCTGGGGCCAACGTCCTGACTTTC	CASTYTSSGANVLTF	NA	TRBV27	NA	TRBJ2-6
TGTGCCAGCATAGGGCAGGACAATCAGCCCCAGCATTTT	CASIGQDNQPQHF	NA	TRBV6-1	NA	TRBJ1-5
TGTGCCAGCACCAGGGACACGAGTCGGGAAAAACTGTTTTTT	CASTRDTSREKLFF	NA	TRBV6-1	NA	TRBJ1-4
TGTGCCAGCAGTGTGTACGGACAGGGCTACGAGCAGTACTTC	CASSVYGQGYEQYF	TRBD1	TRBV6-1	once	TRBJ2-7
TGCAGCGTTGACAGGGGAGTCACTGAAGCTTTCTTT	CSVDRGVTEAFF	NA	TRBV29-1	NA	TRBJ1-1
TGTGCCAGCAGCTCAAGGGGGTATGAAAAACTGTTTTTT	CASSSRGYEKLFF	NA	TRBV27	NA	TRBJ1-4
TGTGCCAGTAGCCGGGGGGTAAACACTGAAGCTTTCTTT	CASSRGVNTEAFF	NA	TRBV19	NA	TRBJ1-1
TGTGCCAGTAGTGGCCAGGGCTTCCCAGATACGCAGTATTTT	CASSGQGFPDTQYF	NA	TRBV19	once	TRBJ2-3
TGTGCCAGCAGCTTGGACAGGACGTCGGGAGCTTTCTTT	CASSLDRTSGAFF	TRBD1	TRBV7-8	NA	TRBJ1-1
TGCGCCAGCAGCTTGGTCGGGGAATCGGCTGAAGCTTTCTTT	CASSLVGESAEAFF	NA	TRBV5-1	NA	TRBJ1-1
TGTGCCAGCAGCGTAGACAGACAGGGGGCTGATACGCAGTATTTT	CASSVDRQGADTQYF	TRBD1	TRBV9	NA	TRBJ2-3
TGTGCCAGCAGCTCAACAGGGGAACCGAACTATGGCTACACCTTC	CASSSTGEPNYGYTF	TRBD1	TRBV7-9	NA	TRBJ1-2
TGTGCCAGCATCCCGAGGGACAGGGGAAACACTGAAGCTTTCTTT	CASIPRDRGNTEAFF	TRBD1	TRBV6-5	NA	TRBJ1-1